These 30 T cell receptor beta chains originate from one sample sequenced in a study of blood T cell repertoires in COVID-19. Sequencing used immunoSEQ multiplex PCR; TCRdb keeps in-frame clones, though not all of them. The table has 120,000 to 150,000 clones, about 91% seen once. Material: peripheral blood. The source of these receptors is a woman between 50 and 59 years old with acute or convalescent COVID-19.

The CDR3 DNA sequence: TGTGCCAGCACCATTGCCGGGACAGGGGTCTCCTACGAGCAGTACTTC. Amino acids: CASTIAGTGVSYEQYF. The rearrangement links TRBV28 to TRBJ2-7; 10 nucleotides align to TRBD1. CDR1 and CDR2 from the germline V gene are MDHEN and SYDVKM. The CDR3 covers 16 residues. V gave up 7 bases and J gave up 0 bases; unmatched junction bases: 9.

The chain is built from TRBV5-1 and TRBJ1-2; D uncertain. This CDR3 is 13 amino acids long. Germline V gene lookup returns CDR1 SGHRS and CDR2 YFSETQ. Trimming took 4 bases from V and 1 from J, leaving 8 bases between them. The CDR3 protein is CASSREINYGYTF. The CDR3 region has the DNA TGCGCCAGCAGCAGGGAGATTAACTATGGCTACACCTTC.

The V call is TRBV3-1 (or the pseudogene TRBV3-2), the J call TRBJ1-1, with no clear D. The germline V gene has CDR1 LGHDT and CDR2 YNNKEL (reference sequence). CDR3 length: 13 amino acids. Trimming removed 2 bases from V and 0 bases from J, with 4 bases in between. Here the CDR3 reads CASSQLMNTEAFF. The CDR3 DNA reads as TGTGCCAGCAGCCAATTAATGAACACTGAAGCTTTCTTT.

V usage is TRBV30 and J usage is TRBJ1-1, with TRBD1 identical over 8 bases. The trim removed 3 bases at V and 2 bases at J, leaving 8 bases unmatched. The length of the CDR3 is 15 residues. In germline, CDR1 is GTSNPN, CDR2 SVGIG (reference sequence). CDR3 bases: TGTGCCTGGAGAGATGGACAGGGATCAAACACTGAAGCTTTCTTT. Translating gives CAWRDGQGSNTEAFF.

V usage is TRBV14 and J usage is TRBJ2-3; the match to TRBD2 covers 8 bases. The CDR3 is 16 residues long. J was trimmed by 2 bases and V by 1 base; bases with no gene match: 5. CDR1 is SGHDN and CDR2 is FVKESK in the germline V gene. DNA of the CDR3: TGTGCCAGCAGCCAAGGGCCAGCGGGAGCCACAGATACGCAGTATTTT. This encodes CASSQGPAGATDTQYF.

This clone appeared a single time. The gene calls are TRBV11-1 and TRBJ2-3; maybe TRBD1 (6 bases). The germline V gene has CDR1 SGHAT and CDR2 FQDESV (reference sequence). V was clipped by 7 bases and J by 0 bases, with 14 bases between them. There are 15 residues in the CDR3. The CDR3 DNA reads TGTGCCAGCACTGAATTAGGGGGTAGCACAGATACGCAGTATTTT. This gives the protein CASTELGGSTDTQYF.

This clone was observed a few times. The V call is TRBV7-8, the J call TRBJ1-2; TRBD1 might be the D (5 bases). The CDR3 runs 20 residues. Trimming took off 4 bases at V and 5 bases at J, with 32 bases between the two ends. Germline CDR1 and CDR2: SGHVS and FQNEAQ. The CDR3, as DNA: TGTGCCAGCAGCTCCAGCTGGGGCGGTGTGTTAGGAAAAGCCCATTATGGCTACACCTTC. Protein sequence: CASSSSWGGVLGKAHYGYTF.

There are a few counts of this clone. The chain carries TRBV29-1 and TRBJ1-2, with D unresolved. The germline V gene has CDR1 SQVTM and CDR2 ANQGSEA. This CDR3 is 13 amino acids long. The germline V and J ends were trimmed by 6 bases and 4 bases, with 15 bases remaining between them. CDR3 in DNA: TGCAGCGTGGTTTGGCCCGGGGTCTATGGCTACACCTTC. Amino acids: CSVVWPGVYGYTF.

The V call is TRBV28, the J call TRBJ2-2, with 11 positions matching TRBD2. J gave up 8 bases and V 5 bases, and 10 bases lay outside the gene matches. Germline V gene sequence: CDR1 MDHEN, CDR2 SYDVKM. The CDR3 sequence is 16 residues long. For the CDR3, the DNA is TGTGCCAGCAGTCCCCGTAGCGGGGGGGCTTCTGGGGAGCTGTTTTTT. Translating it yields CASSPRSGGASGELFF.

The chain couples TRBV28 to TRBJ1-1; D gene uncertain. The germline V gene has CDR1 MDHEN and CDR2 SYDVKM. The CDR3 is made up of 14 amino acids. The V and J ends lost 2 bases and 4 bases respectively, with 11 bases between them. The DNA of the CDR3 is TGTGCCAGCAGTTTACGGGAGGGAGGCACTGAAGCTTTCTTT. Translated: CASSLREGGTEAFF. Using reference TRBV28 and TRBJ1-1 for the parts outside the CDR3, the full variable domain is DVKVTQSSRYLVKRTGEKVFLECVQDMDHENMFWYRQDPGLGLRLIYFSYDVKMKEKGDIPEGYSVSREKKERFSLILESASTNQTSMYLCASSLREGGTEAFFGQGTRLTVV.

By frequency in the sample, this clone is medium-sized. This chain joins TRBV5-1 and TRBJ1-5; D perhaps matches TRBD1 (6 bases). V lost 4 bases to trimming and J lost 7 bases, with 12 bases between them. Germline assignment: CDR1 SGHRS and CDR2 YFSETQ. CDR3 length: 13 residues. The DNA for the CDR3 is TGCGCCAGCAGCATGGACAGTTACCAGCCCCAGCATTTT. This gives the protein CASSMDSYQPQHF.

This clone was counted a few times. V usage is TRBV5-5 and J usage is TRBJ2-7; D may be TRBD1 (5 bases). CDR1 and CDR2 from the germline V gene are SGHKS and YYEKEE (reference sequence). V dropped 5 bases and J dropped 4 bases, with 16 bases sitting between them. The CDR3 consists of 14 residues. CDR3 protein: CASSFVVDSYEQYF. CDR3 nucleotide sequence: TGTGCCAGCAGTTTCGTGGTTGACAGTTACGAGCAGTACTTC.

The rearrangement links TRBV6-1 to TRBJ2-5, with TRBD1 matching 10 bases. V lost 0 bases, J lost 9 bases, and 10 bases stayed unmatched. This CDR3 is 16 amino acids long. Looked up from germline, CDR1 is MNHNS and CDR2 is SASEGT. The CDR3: CASSEARGDRGHPQYF. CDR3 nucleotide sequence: TGTGCCAGCAGTGAAGCGCGGGGGGACAGGGGTCACCCCCAGTACTTC.

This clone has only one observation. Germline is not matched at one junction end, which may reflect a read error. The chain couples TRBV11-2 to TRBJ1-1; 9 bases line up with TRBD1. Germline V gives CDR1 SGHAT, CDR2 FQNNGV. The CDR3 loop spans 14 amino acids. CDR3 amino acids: CASSVDRGSTEAFF. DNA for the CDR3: TGTGCCAGCAGCGTAGACAGGGGGAGCACTGAAGCTTTCTTT.

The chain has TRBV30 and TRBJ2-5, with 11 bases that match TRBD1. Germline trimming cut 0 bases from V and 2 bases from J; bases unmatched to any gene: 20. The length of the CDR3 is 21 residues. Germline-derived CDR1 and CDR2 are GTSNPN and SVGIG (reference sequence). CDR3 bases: TGTGCCTGGAGTGTAAACCAACACAGGACAGGGGGCTTTGAGTATCAAGAGACCCAGTACTTC. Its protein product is CAWSVNQHRTGGFEYQETQYF.

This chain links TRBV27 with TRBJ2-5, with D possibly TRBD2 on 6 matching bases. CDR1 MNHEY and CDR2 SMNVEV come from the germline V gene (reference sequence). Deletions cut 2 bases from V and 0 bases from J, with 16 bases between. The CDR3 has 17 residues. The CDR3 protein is CASSLLWRDRDQETQYF. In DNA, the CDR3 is TGTGCCAGCAGTTTACTTTGGCGGGATAGAGACCAAGAGACCCAGTACTTC.

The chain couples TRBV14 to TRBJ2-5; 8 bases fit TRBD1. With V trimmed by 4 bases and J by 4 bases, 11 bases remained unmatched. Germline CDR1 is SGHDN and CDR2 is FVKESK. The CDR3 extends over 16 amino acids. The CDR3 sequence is CASSPRGPFVIETQYF. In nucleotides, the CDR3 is TGTGCCAGCAGCCCCAGGGGGCCTTTTGTGATAGAGACCCAGTACTTC.

The CDR3 spells CASSSSGTSGRGYEQYF. Written as DNA, the CDR3 is TGTGCCAGCAGCTCCTCCGGGACTAGCGGGAGGGGCTACGAGCAGTACTTC. The chain combines TRBV7-8 with TRBJ2-7; 16 positions agree with TRBD2. The V and J ends lost 4 bases and 3 bases, in that order; junction bases with no gene match: 6. The CDR3 extends over 17 amino acids. Per the germline V gene, CDR1 is SGHVS and CDR2 is FQNEAQ.

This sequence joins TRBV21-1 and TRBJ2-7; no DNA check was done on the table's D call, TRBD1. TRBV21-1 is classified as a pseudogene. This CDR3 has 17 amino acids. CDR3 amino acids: CASSKAVCRTASYEQYF. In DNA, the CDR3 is TGTGCCAGCAGCAAAGCGGTGTGTAGGACAGCTTCCTACGAGCAGTACTTC.

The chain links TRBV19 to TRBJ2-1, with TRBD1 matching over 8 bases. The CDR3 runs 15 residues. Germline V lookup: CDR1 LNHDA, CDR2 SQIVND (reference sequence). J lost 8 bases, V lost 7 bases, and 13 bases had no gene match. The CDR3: CASTPRGDRGHEQFF. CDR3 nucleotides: TGTGCCAGTACTCCAAGGGGCGACAGGGGTCATGAGCAGTTCTTC. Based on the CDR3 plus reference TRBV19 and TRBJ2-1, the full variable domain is DGGITQSPKYLFRKEGQNVTLSCEQNLNHDAMYWYRQDPGQGLRLIYYSQIVNDFQKGDIAEGYSVSREKKESFPLTVTSAQKNPTAFYLCASTPRGDRGHEQFFGPGTRLTVL.

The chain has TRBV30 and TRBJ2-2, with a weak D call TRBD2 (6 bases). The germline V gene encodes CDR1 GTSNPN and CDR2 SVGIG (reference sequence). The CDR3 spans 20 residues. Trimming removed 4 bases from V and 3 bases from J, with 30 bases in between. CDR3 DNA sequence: TGTGCCTGGAACGGGCAACCCCGGACGGTACTAGCCGGGGACACCGGGGAGCTGTTTTTT. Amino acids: CAWNGQPRTVLAGDTGELFF.

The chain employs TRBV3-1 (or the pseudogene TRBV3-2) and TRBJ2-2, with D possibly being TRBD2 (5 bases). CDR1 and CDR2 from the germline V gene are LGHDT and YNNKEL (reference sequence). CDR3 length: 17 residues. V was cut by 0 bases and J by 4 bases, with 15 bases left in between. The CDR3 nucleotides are TGTGCCAGCAGCCAAGATGAGCGGACCTGGGGCACCGGGGAGCTGTTTTTT. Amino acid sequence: CASSQDERTWGTGELFF.

CDR3 sequence (DNA): TGTGCCAGCAGTTGGGGACAGGGATCGATCGAGCAGTACTTC. It is translated as CASSWGQGSIEQYF. The rearrangement links TRBV6-5 to TRBJ2-7, with TRBD1 matching 9 bases. Germline lookup yields CDR1 MNHEY and CDR2 SVGAGI. The CDR3 runs to 14 residues. V dropped 4 bases and J dropped 6; count of bases not matched to a gene: 7.

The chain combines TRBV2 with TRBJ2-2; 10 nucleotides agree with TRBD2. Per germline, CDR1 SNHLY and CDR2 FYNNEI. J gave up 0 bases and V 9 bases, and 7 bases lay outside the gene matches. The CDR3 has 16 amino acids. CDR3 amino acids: CASITSGVTNTGELFF. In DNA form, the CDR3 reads TGTGCCAGTATAACTAGCGGGGTCACGAACACCGGGGAGCTGTTTTTT. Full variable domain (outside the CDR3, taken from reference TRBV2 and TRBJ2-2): EPEVTQTPSHQVTQMGQEVILRCVPISNHLYFYWYRQILGQKVEFLVSFYNNEISEKSEIFDDQFSVERPDGSNFTLKIRSTKLEDSAMYFCASITSGVTNTGELFFGEGSRLTVL.

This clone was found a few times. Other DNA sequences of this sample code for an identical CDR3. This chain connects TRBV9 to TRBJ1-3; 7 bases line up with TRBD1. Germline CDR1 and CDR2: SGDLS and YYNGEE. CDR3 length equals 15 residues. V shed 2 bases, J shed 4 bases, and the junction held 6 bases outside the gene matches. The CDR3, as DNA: TGTGCCAGCAGCGTGAGACAGGGCTCCGGAAACACCATATATTTT. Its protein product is CASSVRQGSGNTIYF.

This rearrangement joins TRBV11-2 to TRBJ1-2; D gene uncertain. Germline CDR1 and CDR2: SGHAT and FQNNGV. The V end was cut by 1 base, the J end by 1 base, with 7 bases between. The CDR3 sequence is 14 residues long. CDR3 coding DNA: TGTGCCAGCAGCTTAGTTCCGTTTAACTATGGCTACACCTTC. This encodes CASSLVPFNYGYTF.

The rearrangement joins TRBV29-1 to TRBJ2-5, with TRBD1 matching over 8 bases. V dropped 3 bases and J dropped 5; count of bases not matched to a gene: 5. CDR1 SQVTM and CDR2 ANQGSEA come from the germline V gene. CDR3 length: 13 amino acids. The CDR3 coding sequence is TGCAGCGTTGAGCCCAGGGGGCTGGAGACCCAGTACTTC. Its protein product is CSVEPRGLETQYF.

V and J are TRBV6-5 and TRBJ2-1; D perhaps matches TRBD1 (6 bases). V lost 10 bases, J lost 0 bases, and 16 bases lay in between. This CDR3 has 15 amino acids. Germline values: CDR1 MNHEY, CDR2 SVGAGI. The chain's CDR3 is CATLWTDSSYNEQFF. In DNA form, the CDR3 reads TGTGCCACACTCTGGACGGACAGCTCCTACAATGAGCAGTTCTTC.

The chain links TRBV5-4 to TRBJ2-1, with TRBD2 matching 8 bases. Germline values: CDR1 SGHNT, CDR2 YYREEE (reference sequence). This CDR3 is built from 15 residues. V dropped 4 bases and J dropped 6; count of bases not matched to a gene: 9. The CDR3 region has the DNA TGTGCCAGCAGCCTCCAACTAGCGGTAGGCAATGAGCAGTTCTTC. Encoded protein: CASSLQLAVGNEQFF. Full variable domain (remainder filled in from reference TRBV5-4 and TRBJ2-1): ETGVTQSPTHLIKTRGQQVTLRCSSQSGHNTVSWYQQALGQGPQFIFQYYREEENGRGNFPPRFSGLQFPNYSSELNVNALELDDSALYLCASSLQLAVGNEQFFGPGTRLTVL.

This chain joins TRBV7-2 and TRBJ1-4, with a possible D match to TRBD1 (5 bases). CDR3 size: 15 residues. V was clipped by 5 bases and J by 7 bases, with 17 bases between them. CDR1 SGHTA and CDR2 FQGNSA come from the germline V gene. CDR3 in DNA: TGTGCCAGCAGCCTGGGGGGGGGTCTGGCTGAAAAACTGTTTTTT. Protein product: CASSLGGGLAEKLFF.